This TCR beta chain was recorded in a study of T cell responses to AZD1222 COVID-19 vaccine. General study results and limits: Among vaccine-associated CD4 TCRs, coverage spanned spike, with dominance at 160-218 and 743-854. Seropositivity was recorded at baseline in only a handful of AZD1222 recipients.

This CDR3 spans 12 amino acids. The germline V gene encodes CDR1 ENHRY and CDR2 SYGVKD. V gave up 1 base and J gave up 5 bases, with 4 bases separating them. The protocol was immunoSEQ multiplex PCR, while the TCRdb copy is restricted to in-frame clones and leaves out a portion. Among about 100,000 clones listed, approximately 87% were seen once. With respect to this clone: What it recognizes is unknown.

The chain couples TRBV10-3 to TRBJ2-3; the D is unclear. Sequencing was performed on peripheral blood, taken on day 0 of MenACWY control vaccination. The receptor's source is an adult in good health. This CDR3 is CAISELGDTQYF. For the CDR3, the DNA is TGTGCCATCAGTGAGTTGGGAGATACGCAGTATTTT.